These 24 T cell receptor beta chains were all obtained from the same sample, sequenced in a study of shared clonotypes between healthy human individuals. Naive CD8 isolation took CD45RO-negative cells positively selected for CCR7 and excluded terminally differentiated effector memory CD45RA+ cells. Clones were sequenced by immunoSEQ multiplex PCR, and TCRdb holds only the in-frame ones, with some missing. The sample lists more than 2 million clones; about 95% were seen once. Specimen: naive CD8+ T cells sorted from blood. The receptors shown here come from a man between 18 and 29 years old in good health.

The chain employs TRBV6-5 and TRBJ2-5; TRBD2 might be the D (6 bases). The V end lost 3 bases, the J end lost 1 base, and 9 bases lay between the germline ends. Germline V gene sequence: CDR1 MNHEY, CDR2 SVGAGI. The CDR3 extends over 14 amino acids. The CDR3 here is CASSYTSSQETQYF. CDR3 sequence (DNA): TGTGCCAGCAGTTATACTAGCAGCCAAGAGACCCAGTACTTC.

The V gene is TRBV4-1, the J gene TRBJ1-1; D is undetermined. V lost 1 base and J lost 0, with 9 bases in between. The CDR3 loop spans 15 amino acids. Germline V gene sequence: CDR1 MGHRA, CDR2 YSYEKL. CDR3 nucleotide sequence: TGCGCCAGCAGCCAAGCTGCACTTATGAACACTGAAGCTTTCTTT. It is translated as CASSQAALMNTEAFF.

The chain employs TRBV2 and TRBJ2-4, with D possibly being TRBD2 (6 bases). The CDR3 totals 15 residues. V was pared by 8 bases and J by 1 base, with 15 bases between. The germline V gene encodes CDR1 SNHLY and CDR2 FYNNEI. The CDR3 here is CASDGGSWAKNIQYF. The CDR3 coding sequence is TGTGCCAGCGATGGGGGGAGCTGGGCCAAAAACATTCAGTACTTC.

The CDR3 here is CASSPWSGGEQYF. CDR3 bases: TGCGCCAGCAGCCCCTGGTCTGGTGGCGAGCAGTACTTC. This chain connects TRBV4-3 to TRBJ2-7; D is uncertain. V dropped 4 bases and J dropped 6 bases, with 13 bases sitting between them. CDR1 and CDR2 (germline): LGHNA, YSLEER. The CDR3 is made up of 13 amino acids.

The chain employs TRBV11-2 and TRBJ2-5; 10 positions match TRBD1. The germline CDR1 and CDR2 sequences are SGHAT and FQNNGV. V was pared by 6 bases and J by 5 bases, with 9 bases of the junction left unmatched. The CDR3 extends over 15 amino acids. The CDR3 sequence is CASSHGQGGYETQYF. Written as DNA, the CDR3 is TGTGCCAGCAGTCACGGACAGGGGGGATACGAGACCCAGTACTTC. The full variable domain, in which reference TRBV11-2 and TRBJ2-5 provide the parts outside the CDR3, is EAGVAQSPRYKIIEKRQSVAFWCNPISGHATLYWYQQILGQGPKLLIQFQNNGVVDDSQLPKDRFSAERLKGVDSTLKIQPAKLEDSAVYLCASSHGQGGYETQYFGPGTRLLVL.

This chain uses TRBV27 with TRBJ2-1; possible D gene TRBD1, 6 bases. V lost 5 bases, J lost 3 bases, and 14 bases lay in between. The germline V gene encodes CDR1 MNHEY and CDR2 SMNVEV (reference sequence). The CDR3 totals 15 residues. As DNA, the CDR3 is TGTGCCAGCAGTACCACAGGGATAAGCTACAATGAGCAGTTCTTC. Translating it yields CASSTTGISYNEQFF.

The CDR3 sequence: CSASPGLAGLNSYEQYF. The CDR3 DNA follows: TGCAGCGCCTCTCCGGGACTAGCGGGCCTTAATTCCTACGAGCAGTACTTC. The V and J genes are TRBV29-1 and TRBJ2-7, with 12 bases matching TRBD2. Germline CDR1 and CDR2: SQVTM and ANQGSEA. J was trimmed by 1 base and V by 7 bases; bases with no gene match: 14. The CDR3 is made up of 17 amino acids.

This chain links TRBV11-2 with TRBJ2-1; D perhaps matches TRBD2 (6 bases). Germline loops: CDR1 SGHAT, CDR2 FQNNGV. V was trimmed by 4 bases and J by 8 bases, leaving 9 bases between them. This CDR3 has 12 residues. CDR3 loop: CASSSGGDEQFF. CDR3 sequence (DNA): TGTGCCAGCAGCTCCGGCGGGGATGAGCAGTTCTTC.

This chain connects TRBV11-2 to TRBJ2-3, with D uncertain. The CDR3 is made up of 13 amino acids. Trimming removed 0 bases at V and 4 bases at J, with 5 bases between. Germline CDR1 SGHAT, CDR2 FQNNGV. CDR3 residues: CASSLEPPDTQYF. In DNA form, the CDR3 reads TGTGCCAGCAGCTTAGAACCCCCAGATACGCAGTATTTT.

The V and J genes are TRBV6-6 and TRBJ2-3; D is possibly TRBD1 (5 bases). Germline-derived CDR1 and CDR2 are MNHNY and SVGAGI (reference sequence). The CDR3 covers 15 residues. With 6 bases removed from V and 0 bases from J, the gap between germline ends came to 13 bases. This chain's CDR3 is CASSRDRTSTDTQYF. As DNA, the CDR3 is TGTGCCAGCAGCCGTGACAGAACTAGCACAGATACGCAGTATTTT.

CDR3 in amino acids: CASSQAPPNFGVNTEAFF. DNA of the CDR3: TGCGCCAGCAGCCAAGCCCCACCAAATTTCGGAGTGAACACTGAAGCTTTCTTT. V gene TRBV4-1 combines with J gene TRBJ1-1, with no clear D. The germline gives CDR1 MGHRA, CDR2 YSYEKL. Trimming pared 1 base from V and 0 bases from J, leaving 18 bases between. This CDR3 is 18 amino acids long.

The V call is TRBV9, the J call TRBJ1-5; D unresolved. This CDR3 contains 15 residues. Trimming removed 0 bases at V and 0 bases at J, with 7 bases between. Germline CDR1 is SGDLS and CDR2 is YYNGEE. This CDR3 reads CASSVGEDSNQPQHF. In DNA form, the CDR3 reads TGTGCCAGCAGCGTAGGGGAGGATAGCAATCAGCCCCAGCATTTT.

This clone came up once. J is TRBJ2-7 and V is TRBV28; weak D call: TRBD2 (6 bases). Germline V lookup: CDR1 MDHEN, CDR2 SYDVKM. Trimming stripped 8 bases from V and 4 bases from J, with 18 bases between. This CDR3 is 14 amino acids long. The CDR3 here is CASSQIGGGYEQYF. In DNA, the CDR3 is TGTGCCAGCTCACAGATCGGGGGAGGATACGAGCAGTACTTC.

The chain employs TRBV5-6 and TRBJ2-7; TRBD1 matches at 8 bases. V shed 3 bases and J 0 bases; nucleotides not matched to a gene: 2. The length of the CDR3 is 14 residues. Germline CDR1 and CDR2: SGHDT and YYEEEE. This chain's CDR3 is CASSSQGVSYEQYF. CDR3 nucleotides: TGTGCCAGCAGCTCACAGGGGGTCTCCTACGAGCAGTACTTC. The full variable domain, completed using reference TRBV5-6 and TRBJ2-7, is DAGVTQSPTHLIKTRGQQVTLRCSPKSGHDTVSWYQQALGQGPQFIFQYYEEEERQRGNFPDRFSGHQFPNYSSELNVNALLLGDSALYLCASSSQGVSYEQYFGPGTRLTVT.

This rearrangement joins TRBV7-2 to TRBJ2-2; D assignment may be TRBD1 or TRBD2 (6 bases each). This CDR3 region has 15 residues. CDR1 and CDR2 from the germline V gene are SGHTA and FQGNSA. The V end was cut by 5 bases, the J end by 7 bases, with 17 bases between. The CDR3 nucleotides read TGTGCCAGCAGCCCTCACTGGGGGGCCGGCGGGGAGCTGTTTTTT. This translates into CASSPHWGAGGELFF.

The chain uses TRBV27 and TRBJ2-1; D is possibly TRBD1 (5 bases). This CDR3 comprises 13 residues. The germline V gene encodes CDR1 MNHEY and CDR2 SMNVEV (reference sequence). Trimming pared 3 bases from V and 8 bases from J, leaving 11 bases between. The CDR3 here is CASSFDQGYEQFF. CDR3 DNA: TGTGCCAGCAGTTTCGATCAGGGCTATGAGCAGTTCTTC.

This sequence joins TRBV6-5 and TRBJ1-2; perhaps TRBD1 as D (5 bases). Looked up from germline, CDR1 is MNHEY and CDR2 is SVGAGI. V dropped 5 bases and J dropped 3 bases, with 10 bases sitting between them. This CDR3 is 13 amino acids long. CDR3 DNA sequence: TGTGCCAGCAGTAATCAGGGCCACTATGGCTACACCTTC. Its protein product is CASSNQGHYGYTF.

The J gene is TRBJ2-5, the V gene TRBV4-1; unclear D gene. The J call may be faulty, since TRBJ2-7 better matches the DNA end. The germline gives CDR1 MGHRA, CDR2 YSYEKL. CDR3 size: 13 residues. The CDR3 DNA is TGCGCCAGCAGCCAAGATATGAGCTACGAGCAGTACTTC. Translating gives CASSQDMSYEQYF.

This clone was seen only once. V gene TRBV4-1 combines with J gene TRBJ2-1, with 7 nucleotides matching TRBD1. The germline gives CDR1 MGHRA, CDR2 YSYEKL. This CDR3 contains 15 residues. V was clipped by 4 bases and J by 2 bases; unmatched bases: 5. The CDR3 sequence: CASSPSQGAYNEQFF. The CDR3 bases are TGCGCCAGCAGCCCCTCGCAGGGGGCCTACAATGAGCAGTTCTTC.

This clone appeared once. V gene TRBV6-6 combines with J gene TRBJ1-5, with D unclear. The CDR3 covers 15 residues. Germline loops: CDR1 MNHNY, CDR2 SVGAGI (reference sequence). V was shortened by 5 bases and J by 4 bases, with 15 bases between the two germline ends. Here the CDR3 DNA reads TGTGCCAGCAGTCGCCTGGCGGTAGGTAATCAGCCCCAGCATTTT. Residues: CASSRLAVGNQPQHF.

Concerning this clone: Other DNA variants within this sample encode the same CDR3. This chain connects TRBV4-1 to TRBJ2-3; D is ambiguous. This CDR3 contains 15 residues. Per germline, CDR1 MGHRA and CDR2 YSYEKL. V was trimmed by 0 bases and J by 0 bases, leaving 7 bases between them. The CDR3 region is CASSQERPSTDTQYF. DNA for the CDR3: TGCGCCAGCAGCCAAGAAAGGCCTAGCACAGATACGCAGTATTTT.

The rearrangement joins TRBV20-1 to TRBJ2-1; D unclear. V was clipped by 6 bases and J by 8 bases, with 11 bases between them. This CDR3 region has 11 residues. CDR1 is DFQATT and CDR2 is SNEGSKA in the germline V gene (reference sequence). CDR3: CSAKPDDEQFF. The DNA of the CDR3 is TGCAGTGCAAAGCCCGACGATGAGCAGTTCTTC.

CDR3 residues: CAGPGERGQTGINQPQHF. CDR3 DNA: TGTGCCGGCCCCGGAGAACGTGGACAAACAGGGATCAATCAGCCCCAGCATTTT. The chain links TRBV6-4 to TRBJ1-5; TRBD1 is a possible D gene (6 bases). The CDR3 runs to 18 residues. The ends were cut back, 11 bases at V and 3 bases at J, with 29 bases in the middle. CDR1 MRHNA and CDR2 SNTAGT come from the germline V gene.

The sample holds a few counts of this clone. Other DNA sequences from this sample encode an identical CDR3 as well. The chain combines TRBV18 with TRBJ2-7; D possibly uses TRBD1 or TRBD2 (5 bases each). V shed 0 bases and J shed 2 bases, with 8 bases lying between them. Germline CDR1 is KGHSH and CDR2 is LQKENI. CDR3 length: 14 residues. CDR3 nucleotide sequence: TGTGCCAGCTCACCACCGGGACCAACCTACGAGCAGTACTTC. Translating gives CASSPPGPTYEQYF. Looking up the rest from reference TRBV18 and TRBJ2-7 gives the full variable domain: NAGVMQNPRHLVRRRGQEARLRCSPMKGHSHVYWYRQLPEEGLKFMVYLQKENIIDESGMPKERFSAEFPKEGPSILRIQQVVRGDSAAYFCASSPPGPTYEQYFGPGTRLTVT.